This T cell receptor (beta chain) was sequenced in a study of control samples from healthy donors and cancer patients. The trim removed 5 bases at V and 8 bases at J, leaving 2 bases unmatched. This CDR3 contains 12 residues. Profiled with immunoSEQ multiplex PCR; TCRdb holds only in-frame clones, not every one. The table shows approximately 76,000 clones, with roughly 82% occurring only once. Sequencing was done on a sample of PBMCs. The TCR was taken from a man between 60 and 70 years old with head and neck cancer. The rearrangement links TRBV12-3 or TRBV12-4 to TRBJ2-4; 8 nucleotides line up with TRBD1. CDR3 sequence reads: CASSRQGYIQYF. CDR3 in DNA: TGTGCCAGCAGTCGACAGGGGTACATTCAGTACTTC.